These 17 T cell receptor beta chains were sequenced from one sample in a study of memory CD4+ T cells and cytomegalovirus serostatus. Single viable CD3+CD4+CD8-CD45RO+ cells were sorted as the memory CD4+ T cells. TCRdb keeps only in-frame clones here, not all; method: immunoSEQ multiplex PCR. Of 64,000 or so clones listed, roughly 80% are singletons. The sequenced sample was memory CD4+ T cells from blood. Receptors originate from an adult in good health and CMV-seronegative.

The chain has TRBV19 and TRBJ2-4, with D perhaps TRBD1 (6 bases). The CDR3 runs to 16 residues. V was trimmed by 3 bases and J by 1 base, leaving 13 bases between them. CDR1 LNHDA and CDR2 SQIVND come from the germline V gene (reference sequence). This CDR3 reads CASSMGTQGAKNIQYF. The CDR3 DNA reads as TGTGCCAGTAGTATGGGGACGCAGGGGGCCAAAAACATTCAGTACTTC.

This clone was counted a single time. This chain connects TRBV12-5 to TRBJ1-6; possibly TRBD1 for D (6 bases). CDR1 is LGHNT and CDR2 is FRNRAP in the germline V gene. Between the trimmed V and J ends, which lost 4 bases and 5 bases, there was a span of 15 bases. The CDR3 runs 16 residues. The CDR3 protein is CASGSPPGQHNSPLHF. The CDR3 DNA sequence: TGTGCTAGTGGTTCTCCCCCCGGACAGCATAATTCACCCCTCCACTTT. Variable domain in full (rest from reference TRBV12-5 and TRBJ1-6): DARVTQTPRHKVTEMGQEVTMRCQPILGHNTVFWYRQTMMQGLELLAYFRNRAPLDDSGMPKDRFSAEMPDATLATLKIQPSEPRDSAVYFCASGSPPGQHNSPLHFGNGTRLTVT.

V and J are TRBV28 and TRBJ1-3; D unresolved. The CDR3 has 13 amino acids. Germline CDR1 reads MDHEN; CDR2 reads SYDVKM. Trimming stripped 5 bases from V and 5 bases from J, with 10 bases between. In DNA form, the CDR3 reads TGTGCCAGCAGTGACATAACCCGAAACACCATATATTTT. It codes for CASSDITRNTIYF.

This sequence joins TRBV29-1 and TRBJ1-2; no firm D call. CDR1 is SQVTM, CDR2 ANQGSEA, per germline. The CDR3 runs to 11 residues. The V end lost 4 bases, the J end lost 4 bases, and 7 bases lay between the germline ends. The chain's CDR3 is CSVGEIYGYTF. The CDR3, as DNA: TGCAGCGTTGGGGAAATCTATGGCTACACCTTC.

CDR3 sequence (DNA): TGTGCCAGCAGTGAACCCCCGCTGGACAGGGGGCGACGGACTGAAGCTTTCTTT. It specifies CASSEPPLDRGRRTEAFF. V and J are TRBV6-1 and TRBJ1-1; TRBD1 matches 11 bases. Germline lookup yields CDR1 MNHNS and CDR2 SASEGT. This CDR3 region has 18 residues. V was pared by 2 bases and J by 5 bases, with 13 bases of the junction left unmatched.

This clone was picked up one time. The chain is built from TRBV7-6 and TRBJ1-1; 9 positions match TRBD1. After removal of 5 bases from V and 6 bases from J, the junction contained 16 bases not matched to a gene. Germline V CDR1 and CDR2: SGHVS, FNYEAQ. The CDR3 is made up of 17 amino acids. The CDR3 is CASSKGQGKVMSAEAFF. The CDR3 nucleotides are TGTGCCAGCAGCAAGGGACAGGGTAAGGTTATGAGCGCTGAAGCTTTCTTT. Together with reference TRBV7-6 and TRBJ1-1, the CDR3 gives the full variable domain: GAGVSQSPRYKVTKRGQDVALRCDPISGHVSLYWYRQALGQGPEFLTYFNYEAQQDKSGLPNDRFSAERPEGSISTLTIQRTEQRDSAMYRCASSKGQGKVMSAEAFFGQGTRLTVV.

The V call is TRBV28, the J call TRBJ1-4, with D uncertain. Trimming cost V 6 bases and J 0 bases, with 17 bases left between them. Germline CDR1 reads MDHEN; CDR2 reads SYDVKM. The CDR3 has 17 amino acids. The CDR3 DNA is TGTGCCAGCAGCTCGGTGAAACCATTAGCAACTAATGAAAAACTGTTTTTT. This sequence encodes CASSSVKPLATNEKLFF.

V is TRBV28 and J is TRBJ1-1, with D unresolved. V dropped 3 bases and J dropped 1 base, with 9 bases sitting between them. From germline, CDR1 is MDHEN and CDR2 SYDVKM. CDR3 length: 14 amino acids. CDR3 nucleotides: TGTGCCAGCAGTTTTGTTGCCGGGAACACTGAAGCTTTCTTT. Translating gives CASSFVAGNTEAFF.

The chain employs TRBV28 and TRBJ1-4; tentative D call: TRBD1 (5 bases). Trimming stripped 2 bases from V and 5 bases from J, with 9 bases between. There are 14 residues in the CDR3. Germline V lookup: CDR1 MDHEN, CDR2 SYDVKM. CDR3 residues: CASSLRQGNEKLFF. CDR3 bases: TGTGCCAGCAGTTTAAGGCAGGGAAATGAAAAACTGTTTTTT. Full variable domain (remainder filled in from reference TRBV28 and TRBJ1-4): DVKVTQSSRYLVKRTGEKVFLECVQDMDHENMFWYRQDPGLGLRLIYFSYDVKMKEKGDIPEGYSVSREKKERFSLILESASTNQTSMYLCASSLRQGNEKLFFGSGTQLSVL.

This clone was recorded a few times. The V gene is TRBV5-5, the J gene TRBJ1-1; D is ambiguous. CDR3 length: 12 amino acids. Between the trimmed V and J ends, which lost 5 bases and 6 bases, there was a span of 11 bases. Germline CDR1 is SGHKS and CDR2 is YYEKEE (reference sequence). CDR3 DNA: TGTGCCAGCAGATCAGCCTCTCCTGAAGCTTTCTTT. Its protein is CASRSASPEAFF.

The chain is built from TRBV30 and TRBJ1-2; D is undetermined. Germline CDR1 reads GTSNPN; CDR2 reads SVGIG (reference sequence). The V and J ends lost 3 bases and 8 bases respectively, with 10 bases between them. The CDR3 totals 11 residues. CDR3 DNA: TGTGCCTGGAGACCCCTCGGGGGCTACACCTTC. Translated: CAWRPLGGYTF.

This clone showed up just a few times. The CDR3 region is CASRKTGGSNQPQHF. Here the CDR3 DNA reads TGCGCCAGCAGAAAGACAGGGGGGAGCAATCAGCCCCAGCATTTT. This sequence joins TRBV5-1 and TRBJ1-5; TRBD1 matches at 9 bases. This CDR3 region has 15 residues. After removal of 5 bases from V and 1 base from J, the junction contained 4 bases not matched to a gene. Looked up from germline, CDR1 is SGHRS and CDR2 is YFSETQ.

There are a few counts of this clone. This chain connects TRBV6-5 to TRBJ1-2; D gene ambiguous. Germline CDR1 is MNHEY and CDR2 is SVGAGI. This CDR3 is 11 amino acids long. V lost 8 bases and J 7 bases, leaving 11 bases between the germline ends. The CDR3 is CASSAGFGYTF. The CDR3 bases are TGTGCCAGCTCGGCGGGCTTTGGCTACACCTTC.

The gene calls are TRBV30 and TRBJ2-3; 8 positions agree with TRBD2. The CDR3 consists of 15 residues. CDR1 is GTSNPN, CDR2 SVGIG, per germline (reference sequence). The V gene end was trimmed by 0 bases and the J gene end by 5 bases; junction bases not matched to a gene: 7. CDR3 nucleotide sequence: TGTGCCTGGAGTGTAGGAGCGGGAGACGTAGATACGCAGTATTTT. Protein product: CAWSVGAGDVDTQYF.

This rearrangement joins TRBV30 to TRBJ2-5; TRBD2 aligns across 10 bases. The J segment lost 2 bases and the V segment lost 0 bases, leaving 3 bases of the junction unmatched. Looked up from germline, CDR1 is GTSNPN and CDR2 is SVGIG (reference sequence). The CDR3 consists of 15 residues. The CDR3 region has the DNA TGTGCCTGGAGTGTTGGTAGCGGGGGGCAAGAGACCCAGTACTTC. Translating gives CAWSVGSGGQETQYF.

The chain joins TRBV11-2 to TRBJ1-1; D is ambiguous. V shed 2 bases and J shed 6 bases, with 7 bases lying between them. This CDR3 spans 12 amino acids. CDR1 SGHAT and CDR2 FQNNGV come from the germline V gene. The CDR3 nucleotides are TGTGCCAGCAGCTTACGAGAAGCTGAAGCTTTCTTT. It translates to CASSLREAEAFF.

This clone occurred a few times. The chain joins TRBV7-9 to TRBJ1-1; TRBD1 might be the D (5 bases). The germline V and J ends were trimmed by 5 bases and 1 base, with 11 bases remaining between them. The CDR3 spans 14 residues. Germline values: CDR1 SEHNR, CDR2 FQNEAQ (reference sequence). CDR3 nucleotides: TGTGCCAGCAGCAACCAGAGGGGGAACACTGAAGCTTTCTTT. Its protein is CASSNQRGNTEAFF.